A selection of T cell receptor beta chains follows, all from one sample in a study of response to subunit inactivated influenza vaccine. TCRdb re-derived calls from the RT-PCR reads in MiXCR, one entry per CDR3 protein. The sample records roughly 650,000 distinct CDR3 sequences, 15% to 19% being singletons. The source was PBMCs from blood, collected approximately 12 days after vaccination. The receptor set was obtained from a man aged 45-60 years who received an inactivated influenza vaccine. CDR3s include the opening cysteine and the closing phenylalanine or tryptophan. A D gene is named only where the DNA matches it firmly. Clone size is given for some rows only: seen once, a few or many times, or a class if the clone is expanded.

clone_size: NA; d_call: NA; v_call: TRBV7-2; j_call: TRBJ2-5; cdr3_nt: TGTGCCAGCAGCTTGCCACTATTTCCCCAGTACTTC; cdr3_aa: CASSLPLFPQYF
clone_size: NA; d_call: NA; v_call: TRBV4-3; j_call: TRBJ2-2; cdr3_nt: TGCGCCAGCAGCCAAGCCCCTTCCGGGGAGCTGTTTTTT; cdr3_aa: CASSQAPSGELFF
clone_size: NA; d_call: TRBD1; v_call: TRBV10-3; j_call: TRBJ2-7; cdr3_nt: TGTGCCATCAGACATACCGGGACAGGGGGTTACGAGCAGTACTTC; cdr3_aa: CAIRHTGTGGYEQYF
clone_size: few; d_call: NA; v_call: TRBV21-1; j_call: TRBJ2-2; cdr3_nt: TGTGCCAGCAGCAACCAAGACAGGGACACCGGGGAGCTGTTTTTT; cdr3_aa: CASSNQDRDTGELFF
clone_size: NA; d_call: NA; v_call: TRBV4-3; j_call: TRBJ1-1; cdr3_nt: TGCGCCAGCAGCCCGGGATACAAGGGGGGGGCTGAAGCTTTCTTT; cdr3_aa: CASSPGYKGGAEAFF
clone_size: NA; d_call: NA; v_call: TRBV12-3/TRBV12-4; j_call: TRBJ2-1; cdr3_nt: TGTGCCAGCAGCCAGATTGGGCCTGCGGATGAGCAGTTCTTC; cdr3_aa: CASSQIGPADEQFF
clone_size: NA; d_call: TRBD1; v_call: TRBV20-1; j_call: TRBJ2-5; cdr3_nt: TGCAGTGCTAGCCCGGGACAGGGCTCCAAGACCCAGTACTTC; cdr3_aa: CSASPGQGSKTQYF
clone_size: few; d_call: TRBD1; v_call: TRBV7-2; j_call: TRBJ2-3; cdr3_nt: TGTGCCAGCAGCTTCTCAGGGGGCCCAGATACGCAGTATTTT; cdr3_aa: CASSFSGGPDTQYF
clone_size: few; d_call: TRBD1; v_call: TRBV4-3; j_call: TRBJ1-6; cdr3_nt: TGCGCCAGCAGCCCAGCGACAGGGAGATCACCCCTCCACTTT; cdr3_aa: CASSPATGRSPLHF
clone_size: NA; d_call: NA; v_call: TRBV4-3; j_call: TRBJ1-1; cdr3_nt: TGCGCCAGCAGCCAACAAACAGGGTCTGAAGCTTTCTTT; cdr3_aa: CASSQQTGSEAFF
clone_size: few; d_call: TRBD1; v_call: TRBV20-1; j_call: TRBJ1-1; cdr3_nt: TGCAGTGCTAGAGATAACGGGCAGGGGGTCACTGAAGCTTTCTTT; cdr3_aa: CSARDNGQGVTEAFF
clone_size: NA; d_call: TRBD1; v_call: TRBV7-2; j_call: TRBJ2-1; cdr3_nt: TGTGCCAGCAGCTTCGGACAGGGGGCGATTAATGAGCAGTTCTTC; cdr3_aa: CASSFGQGAINEQFF
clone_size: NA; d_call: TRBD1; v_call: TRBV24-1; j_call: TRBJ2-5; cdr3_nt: TGTGCCACCAGTGCCACAGGGGCGGCAGAGACCCAGTACTTC; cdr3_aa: CATSATGAAETQYF
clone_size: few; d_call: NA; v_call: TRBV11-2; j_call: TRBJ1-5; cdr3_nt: TGTGCCAGCAGCGGTCCGGGATTTGCTATTGGGAGCAATCAGCCCCAGCATTTT; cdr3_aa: CASSGPGFAIGSNQPQHF
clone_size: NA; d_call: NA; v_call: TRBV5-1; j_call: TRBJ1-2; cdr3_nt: TGCGCCAGCAGCTTGGATGGGGCTGACTATGGCTACACCTTC; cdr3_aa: CASSLDGADYGYTF
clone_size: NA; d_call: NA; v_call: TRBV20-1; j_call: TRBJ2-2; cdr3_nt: TGCAGTGCTCCGGTGGAGGGGACCACCGGGGAGCTGTTTTTT; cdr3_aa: CSAPVEGTTGELFF
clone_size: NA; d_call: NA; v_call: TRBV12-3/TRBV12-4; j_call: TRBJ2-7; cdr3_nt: TGTGCCAGCAGTTTGGGGTTTGGGGGCGAGCAGTACTTC; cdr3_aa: CASSLGFGGEQYF
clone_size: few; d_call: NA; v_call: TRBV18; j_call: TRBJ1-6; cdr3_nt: TGTGCCAGCTCACCGGTGAACGGGGACCTCTTCCTCCACTTT; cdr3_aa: CASSPVNGDLFLHF
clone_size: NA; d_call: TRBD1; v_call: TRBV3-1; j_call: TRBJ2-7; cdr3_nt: TGTGCCAGCAGCCAAGTCAGGGGGTCCTACGAGCAGTACTTC; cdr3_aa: CASSQVRGSYEQYF
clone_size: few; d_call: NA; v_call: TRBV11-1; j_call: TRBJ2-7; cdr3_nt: TGTGCCAGTGCGGCGAGCTCCTACGAGCAGTACTTC; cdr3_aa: CASAASSYEQYF
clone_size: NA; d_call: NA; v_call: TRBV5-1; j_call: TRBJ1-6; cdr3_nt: TGCGCCAGCAGCTTGGATGCGGTTAATTCACCCCTCCACTTT; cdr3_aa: CASSLDAVNSPLHF
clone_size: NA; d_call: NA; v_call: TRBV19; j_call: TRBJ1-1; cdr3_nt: TGTGCCAGTAGTATTAGCAGGGCGAACACTGAAGCTTTCTTT; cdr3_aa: CASSISRANTEAFF
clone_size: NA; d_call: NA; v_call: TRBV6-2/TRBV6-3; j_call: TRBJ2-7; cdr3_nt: TGTGCCAGCAGCGTCCAGCGGGCCAGGGACGAGCAGTACTTC; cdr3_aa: CASSVQRARDEQYF
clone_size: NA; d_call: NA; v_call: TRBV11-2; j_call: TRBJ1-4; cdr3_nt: TGTGCCAGCAGCCAGGGCCTACTTAATGAAAAACTGTTTTTT; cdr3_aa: CASSQGLLNEKLFF
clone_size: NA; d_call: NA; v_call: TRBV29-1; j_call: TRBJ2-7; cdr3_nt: TGCAGCGTGGCGGAGACAGGGAGGTACGAGCAGTACTTC; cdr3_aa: CSVAETGRYEQYF
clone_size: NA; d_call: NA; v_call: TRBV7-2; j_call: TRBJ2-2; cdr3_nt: TGTGCCAGCAGCTTAGCGCTCCGTGACACCGGGGAGCTGTTTTTT; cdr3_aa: CASSLALRDTGELFF
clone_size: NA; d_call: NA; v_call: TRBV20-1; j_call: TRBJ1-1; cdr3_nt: TGCAGTGCCCTTAGACGGTACCTCATGAACACTGAAGCTTTCTTT; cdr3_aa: CSALRRYLMNTEAFF
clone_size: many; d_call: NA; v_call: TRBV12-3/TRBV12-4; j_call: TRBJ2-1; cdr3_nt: TGTGCCAGCAGTTTAGGGCTAGTTGGGAATGAGCAGTTCTTC; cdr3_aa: CASSLGLVGNEQFF
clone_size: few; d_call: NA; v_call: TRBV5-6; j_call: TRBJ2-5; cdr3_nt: TGTGCCAGCAGCTTGCCCCACGCAGGGGCACAAGAGACCCAGTACTTC; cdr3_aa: CASSLPHAGAQETQYF
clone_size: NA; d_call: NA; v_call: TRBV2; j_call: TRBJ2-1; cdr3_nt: TGTGCCAGCTCTACAAGGAGCTCCTACAATGAGCAGTTCTTC; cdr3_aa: CASSTRSSYNEQFF
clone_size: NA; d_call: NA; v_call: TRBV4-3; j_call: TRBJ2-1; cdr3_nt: TGCGCCAGCAGCCAAGAGTATAGCGCCTCCTACAATGAGCAGTTCTTC; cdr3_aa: CASSQEYSASYNEQFF
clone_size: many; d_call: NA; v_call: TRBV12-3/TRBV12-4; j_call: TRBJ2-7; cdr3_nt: TGTGCCAGCAGTTTTACCAGGTCCGGGGAGCAGTACTTC; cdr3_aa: CASSFTRSGEQYF
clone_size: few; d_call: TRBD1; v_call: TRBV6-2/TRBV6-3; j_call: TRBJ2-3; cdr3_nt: TGTGCCAGCAGTCTTCGACAGGGGTCCACAGATACGCAGTATTTT; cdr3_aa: CASSLRQGSTDTQYF
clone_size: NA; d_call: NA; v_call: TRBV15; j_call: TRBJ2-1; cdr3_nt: TGTGCCACTAGTCAGGGCATAATGAGCGGCTACAATGAGCAGTTCTTC; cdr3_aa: CATSQGIMSGYNEQFF
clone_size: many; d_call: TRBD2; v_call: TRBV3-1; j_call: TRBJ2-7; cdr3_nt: TGTGCCAGCAGCCGACTGACTAGCGGGGCCTCCTACGAGCAGTACTTC; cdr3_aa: CASSRLTSGASYEQYF
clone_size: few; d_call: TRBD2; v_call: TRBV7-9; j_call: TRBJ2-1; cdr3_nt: TGTGCCAGCAGCAAGCAGACTAGCGGGAGTGAGCAGTTCTTC; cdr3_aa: CASSKQTSGSEQFF
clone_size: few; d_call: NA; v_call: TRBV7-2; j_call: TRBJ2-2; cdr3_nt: TGTGCCAGCAGCTTAGCGGCAGTGGTCGGCGGGGAGCTGTTTTTT; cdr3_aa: CASSLAAVVGGELFF
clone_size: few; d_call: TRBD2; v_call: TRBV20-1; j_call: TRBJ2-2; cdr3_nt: TGCAGTGCTAGAGATTCCCTAGCGGGAGTCGGGGAGCTGTTTTTT; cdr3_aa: CSARDSLAGVGELFF
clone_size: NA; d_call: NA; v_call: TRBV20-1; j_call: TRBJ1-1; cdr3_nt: TGCAGTGCTACGCCGAACACTGAAGCTTTCTTT; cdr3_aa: CSATPNTEAFF
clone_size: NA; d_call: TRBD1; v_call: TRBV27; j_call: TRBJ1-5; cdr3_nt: TGTGCCAGCAGAGCCGGGACAGGGTCTAGCAATCAGCCCCAGCATTTT; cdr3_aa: CASRAGTGSSNQPQHF
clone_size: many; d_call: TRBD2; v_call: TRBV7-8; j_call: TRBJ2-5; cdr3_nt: TGTGCCAGCAGCCTCATCACGGGACTAGCGGGAGAGACCCAGTACTTC; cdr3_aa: CASSLITGLAGETQYF
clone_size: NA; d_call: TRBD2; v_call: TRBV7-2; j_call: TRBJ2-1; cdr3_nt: TGTGCCAGCAGCTCCCAGAGCGGGATAAATCATGAGCAGTTCTTC; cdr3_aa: CASSSQSGINHEQFF
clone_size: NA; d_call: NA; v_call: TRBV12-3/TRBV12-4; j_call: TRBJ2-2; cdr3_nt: TGTGCCAGCAGGAAGGGAGCGAACACCGGGGAGCTGTTTTTT; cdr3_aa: CASRKGANTGELFF
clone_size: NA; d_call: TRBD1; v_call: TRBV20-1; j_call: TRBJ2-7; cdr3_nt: TGCAGTGCTAGAGCAGGACAGGGAAACTTCGGGCAGTACTTC; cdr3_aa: CSARAGQGNFGQYF
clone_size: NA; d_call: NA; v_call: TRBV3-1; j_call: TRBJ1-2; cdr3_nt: TGTGCCAGCCAACCAGGGGCCGGGCACTATGGCTACACCTTC; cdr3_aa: CASQPGAGHYGYTF
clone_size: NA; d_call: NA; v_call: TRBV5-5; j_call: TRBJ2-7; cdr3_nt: TGTGCCAGCAGCTTGGACGGGGGCTCCTACGAGCTGTACTTC; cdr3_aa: CASSLDGGSYELYF
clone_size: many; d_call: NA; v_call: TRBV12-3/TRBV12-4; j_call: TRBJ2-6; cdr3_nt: TGTGCCAGCAGTACCTATCGGACAGCCAGTCACGGGGCCAACGTCCTGACTTTC; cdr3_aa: CASSTYRTASHGANVLTF
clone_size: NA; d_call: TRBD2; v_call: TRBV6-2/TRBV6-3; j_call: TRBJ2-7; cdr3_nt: TGTGCCACCCTAACCGGGACTAGCGTCTACGAGCAGTACTTC; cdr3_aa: CATLTGTSVYEQYF
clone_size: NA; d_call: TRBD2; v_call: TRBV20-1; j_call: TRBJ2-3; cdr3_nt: TGCAGTGCTTCCGGGACTAGCGGGGTTAGCACAGATACGCAGTATTTT; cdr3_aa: CSASGTSGVSTDTQYF
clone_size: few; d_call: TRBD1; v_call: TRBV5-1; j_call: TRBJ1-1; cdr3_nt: TGCGCCAGCAGCTTGGAGGGGGCGCCGACTGAAGCTTTCTTT; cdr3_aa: CASSLEGAPTEAFF
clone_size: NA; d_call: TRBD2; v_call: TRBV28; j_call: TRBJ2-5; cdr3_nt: TGTGCCAGCAGTGACCGACCGGGACTAGGTGGCGAGACCCAGTACTTC; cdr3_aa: CASSDRPGLGGETQYF
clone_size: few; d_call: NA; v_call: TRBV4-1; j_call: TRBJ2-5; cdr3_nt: TGCGCCAGCAGCCAAGGACTGGCCAGGGCCCAGTACTTC; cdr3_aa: CASSQGLARAQYF
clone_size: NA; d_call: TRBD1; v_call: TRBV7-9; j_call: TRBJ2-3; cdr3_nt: TGTGCCAGCAGCTTCCGGACAGGACGCACAGATACGCAGTATTTT; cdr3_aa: CASSFRTGRTDTQYF
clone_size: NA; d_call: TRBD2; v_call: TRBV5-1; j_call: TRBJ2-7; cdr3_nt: TGCGCCAGCAGCCCAACCCCGGGGACTAGCGGCTACGAGCAGTACTTC; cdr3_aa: CASSPTPGTSGYEQYF
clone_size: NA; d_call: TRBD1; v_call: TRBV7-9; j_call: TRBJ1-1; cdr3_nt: TGTGCCAGCAGCCTGGGACAGGGGGAAGCCACTGAAGCTTTCTTT; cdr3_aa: CASSLGQGEATEAFF